The present entry profiles one TCR beta chain with its context. As yet, its antigen is unknown. Mismatch with germline at one junction end may stem from a read error. Profiled with immunoSEQ multiplex PCR; TCRdb holds only in-frame clones, not every one. The table lists some 150,000 clones, around nine tenths of them singletons. This sample was taken from a study of T cell responses to AZD1222 COVID-19 vaccine. Study-wide results and caveats: Donors were mostly white British, more females; clonal diversity possibly underestimated.

The CDR3 has 18 amino acids. In germline, CDR1 is GTSNPN, CDR2 SVGIG (reference sequence). The rearrangement links TRBV30 to TRBJ1-4; the D gene is possibly TRBD1 (5 bases). This sample comprised peripheral blood, obtained 28 days after the second AZD1222 dose. The sequence came from an adult who received the AZD1222 COVID-19 vaccine. In nucleotides, the CDR3 is TGTGCCTGGAGTGTAATGGACCCAAAACGGGACGATAACCGAAAAGGGAATTTT. Translated, it gives CAWSVMDPKRDDNRKGNF.